What follows are 17 T cell receptor beta chains derived from one specimen sequenced in a study of blood T cell repertoires in COVID-19. TCRdb's table, derived via immunoSEQ multiplex PCR, lists solely in-frame clones and lacks some. Among roughly 300,000 clones listed, roughly 85% were seen once. Sequenced input: peripheral blood. The source is a human donor in a cohort sampled during active COVID-19.

DNA for the CDR3: TGTGCCAGCAGTGGACAGCTCAATGAGCAGTTCTTC. Translated, it gives CASSGQLNEQFF. The chain combines TRBV2 with TRBJ2-1; a weak D match, TRBD1 (5 bases). This CDR3 spans 12 amino acids. The germline V gene has CDR1 SNHLY and CDR2 FYNNEI. Trimming shortened V by 4 bases and J by 6 bases, and 7 bases separated the two germline ends.

This chain joins TRBV24-1 and TRBJ1-1; 7 nucleotides line up with TRBD1. This CDR3 spans 16 amino acids. The germline V gene has CDR1 KGHDR and CDR2 SFDVKD. The J segment lost 1 base and the V segment lost 1 base, leaving 5 bases of the junction unmatched. Written as DNA, the CDR3 is TGTGCCACCAGTGATTTATGGCAGGGGGAGAACACTGAAGCTTTCTTT. Its translation: CATSDLWQGENTEAFF.

The chain is built from TRBV19 and TRBJ1-3, with 7 bases fitting TRBD1. Losses at the gene ends were 4 bases for V and 2 bases for J; bases not matched to a gene: 5. The CDR3 loop spans 15 amino acids. Germline lookup yields CDR1 LNHDA and CDR2 SQIVND (reference sequence). The DNA for the CDR3 is TGTGCCAGTAGTAGAGCCGGGACAGCTGGAAACACCATATATTTT. Translation: CASSRAGTAGNTIYF.

V usage is TRBV3-1 (or the pseudogene TRBV3-2) and J usage is TRBJ2-6; 7 nucleotides agree with TRBD2. The CDR3 totals 17 residues. Per germline, CDR1 LGHDT and CDR2 YNNKEL (reference sequence). V lost 4 bases, J lost 0 bases, and 6 bases stayed unmatched. CDR3 bases: TGTGCCAGCAGCCCCGGGACTACGCCCTCTGGGGCCAACGTCCTGACTTTC. The encoded protein is CASSPGTTPSGANVLTF.

This clone came up a few times. The chain employs TRBV5-1 and TRBJ1-6, with D uncertain. The CDR3 extends over 13 amino acids. Germline V gene data show CDR1 as SGHRS and CDR2 as YFSETQ. Trimming removed 2 bases from V and 5 bases from J, with 5 bases in between. Here the CDR3 reads CASSFGDNSPLHF. The CDR3, as DNA: TGCGCCAGCAGCTTCGGAGATAATTCACCCCTCCACTTT.

This chain's CDR3 is CASSLTSGQLNSPLHF. The DNA for the CDR3 is TGTGCCAGCAGCTTGACGTCGGGACAGCTAAATTCACCCCTCCACTTT. The V gene is TRBV5-8, the J gene TRBJ1-6; 7 positions agree with TRBD1. The CDR3 has 16 amino acids. The germline CDR1 and CDR2 sequences are SGHTS and YDEGEE. The trim removed 1 base at V and 7 bases at J, leaving 8 bases unmatched.

This clone has only a few counts. The chain joins TRBV25-1 to TRBJ1-5; unclear D gene. This CDR3 region has 15 residues. Trimming removed 1 base from V and 5 bases from J, with 12 bases in between. Germline assignment: CDR1 MGHDK and CDR2 SYGVNS. This CDR3 reads CASSESTSTHQPQHF. The CDR3, as DNA: TGTGCCAGCAGTGAATCCACTTCGACTCATCAGCCCCAGCATTTT.

This rearrangement joins TRBV12-3 or TRBV12-4 to TRBJ1-1, with unresolved D. Trimming took 0 bases from V and 6 from J, leaving 8 bases between them. The CDR3 length is 13 residues. The CDR3 sequence is CASSLAGRAEAFF. CDR3 DNA: TGTGCCAGCAGTTTAGCAGGGAGGGCTGAAGCTTTCTTT.

This clone was seen ten or more times. The V gene is TRBV24-1, the J gene TRBJ2-7; D is unclear. V gave up 2 bases and J gave up 7 bases, with 14 bases separating them. The germline V gene has CDR1 KGHDR and CDR2 SFDVKD. There are 14 residues in the CDR3. CDR3: CATSDSNPPGEQYF. The CDR3 nucleotides are TGTGCCACCAGTGATTCAAACCCCCCAGGAGAGCAGTACTTC.

The chain carries TRBV12-5 and TRBJ2-2, with D perhaps matching TRBD1 (5 bases). The CDR3 totals 11 residues. Trimming took 8 bases from V and 5 from J, leaving 6 bases between them. CDR1 and CDR2 (germline): LGHNT, FRNRAP. The CDR3 loop is CASRTTGELFF. In DNA, the CDR3 is TGTGCTAGTAGGACAACCGGGGAGCTGTTTTTT.

This chain uses TRBV7-9 with TRBJ1-4, with D uncertain. The CDR3 length is 16 residues. CDR1 is SEHNR and CDR2 is FQNEAQ in the germline V gene (reference sequence). Trimming left V 4 bases short and J 8 bases short, with 20 bases between. The DNA for the CDR3 is TGTGCCAGCAGCTGGATCAGGACGCGGGTGGACGAAAAACTGTTTTTT. It is translated as CASSWIRTRVDEKLFF.

The rearrangement joins TRBV6-1 to TRBJ1-5, with 7 bases that match TRBD1. This CDR3 comprises 16 residues. Germline CDR1 MNHNS, CDR2 SASEGT. V lost 4 bases and J lost 3; bases outside the gene matches: 9. The CDR3 reads CASSATGKGSNQPQHF. CDR3 coding DNA: TGTGCCAGCAGTGCGACAGGGAAAGGGTCCAATCAGCCCCAGCATTTT.

The sample holds a few counts of this clone. This chain links TRBV5-8 with TRBJ1-2; TRBD1 aligns across 8 bases. The CDR3 has 14 amino acids. The germline CDR1 and CDR2 sequences are SGHTS and YDEGEE. V lost 3 bases, J lost 3 bases, and 4 bases stayed unmatched. The CDR3 DNA follows: TGTGCCAGCAGCTACAGGGGGACTGACTATGGCTACACCTTC. It is translated as CASSYRGTDYGYTF.

The rearrangement links TRBV3-1 (or the pseudogene TRBV3-2) to TRBJ2-1; 11 bases match TRBD1. CDR1 LGHDT and CDR2 YNNKEL come from the germline V gene (reference sequence). The CDR3 covers 15 residues. J was trimmed by 7 bases and V by 4 bases; bases with no gene match: 6. The CDR3 DNA sequence: TGTGCCAGCAGCCCGCCCGGGACAGGGGGGAATGAGCAGTTCTTC. Its translation: CASSPPGTGGNEQFF.

This chain connects TRBV10-3 to TRBJ1-2; the match to TRBD1 covers 7 bases. Germline CDR1 ENHRY, CDR2 SYGVKD. The CDR3 covers 15 residues. The junction had 13 bases not matched to a gene; V was cut back by 10 bases and J by 2 bases. This CDR3 reads CATMGQLVRNYGYTF. CDR3 nucleotide sequence: TGTGCCACCATGGGACAGCTAGTGCGAAACTATGGCTACACCTTC.

This rearrangement joins TRBV30 to TRBJ1-2; TRBD1 agrees at 8 bases. V gave up 0 bases and J gave up 8 bases; unmatched junction bases: 5. This CDR3 is built from 13 residues. Germline assignment: CDR1 GTSNPN and CDR2 SVGIG (reference sequence). The DNA for the CDR3 is TGTGCCTGGAGTGTAGGGCAGGGGGCAGGCTACACCTTC. Amino acid sequence: CAWSVGQGAGYTF.

The DNA of the CDR3 is TGCGCCAGCAGCGGAGGACCGGGCCTTAGCTCTGGAAACACCATATATTTT. Translated: CASSGGPGLSSGNTIYF. The chain is built from TRBV5-1 and TRBJ1-3, with D hard to call. This CDR3 has 17 residues. Germline lookup yields CDR1 SGHRS and CDR2 YFSETQ. V lost 4 bases, J lost 0 bases, and 17 bases lay in between.